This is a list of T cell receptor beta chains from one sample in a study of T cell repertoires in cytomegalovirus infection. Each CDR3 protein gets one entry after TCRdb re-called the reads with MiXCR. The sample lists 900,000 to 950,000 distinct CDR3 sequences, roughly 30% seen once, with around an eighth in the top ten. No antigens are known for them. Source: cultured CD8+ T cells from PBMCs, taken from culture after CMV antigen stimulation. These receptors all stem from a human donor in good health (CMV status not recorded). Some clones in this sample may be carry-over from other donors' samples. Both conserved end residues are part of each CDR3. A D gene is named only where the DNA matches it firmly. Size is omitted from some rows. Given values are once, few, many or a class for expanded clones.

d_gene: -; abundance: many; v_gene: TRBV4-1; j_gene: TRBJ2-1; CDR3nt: TGCGCCAGCAGCCAAACCGACAGGAGCTCCTACAATGAGCAGTTCTTC; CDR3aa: CASSQTDRSSYNEQFF
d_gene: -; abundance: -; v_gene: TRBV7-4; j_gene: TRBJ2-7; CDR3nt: TGTGCCAGCAGCCGTCCTAGGGACGGTTCCGAGCAGTACTTC; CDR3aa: CASSRPRDGSEQYF
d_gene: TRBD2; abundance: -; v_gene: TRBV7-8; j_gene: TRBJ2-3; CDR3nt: TGTGCCAGCAGCTTAGTTGCTAGCGGGCATACGCAGTATTTT; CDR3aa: CASSLVASGHTQYF
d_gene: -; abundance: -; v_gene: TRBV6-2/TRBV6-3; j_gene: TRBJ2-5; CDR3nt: TGTGCCAGCAGTTATCAACCGTACCAAGAGACCCAGTACTTC; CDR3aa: CASSYQPYQETQYF
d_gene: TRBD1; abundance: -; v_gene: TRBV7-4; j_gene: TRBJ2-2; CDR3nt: TGTGCCAGCATTTTGACAGGGAGTATCGTGAACACCGGGGAGCTGTTTTTT; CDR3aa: CASILTGSIVNTGELFF
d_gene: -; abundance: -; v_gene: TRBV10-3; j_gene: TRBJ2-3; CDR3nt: TGTGCCATCAGTGAAGATGGGGGCACAGATACGCAGTATTTT; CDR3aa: CAISEDGGTDTQYF
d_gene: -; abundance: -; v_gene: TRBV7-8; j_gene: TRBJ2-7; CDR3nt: TGTGCCAGCACCTCCCCCCAGGGGCGAAGAGACGAGCAGTACTTC; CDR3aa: CASTSPQGRRDEQYF
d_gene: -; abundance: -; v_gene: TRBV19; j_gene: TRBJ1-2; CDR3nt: TGTGCCAGTAGTATTGCACCGGGACCTGTGTGGGGCTACACCTTC; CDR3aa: CASSIAPGPVWGYTF
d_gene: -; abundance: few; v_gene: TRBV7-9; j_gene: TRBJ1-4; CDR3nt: TGTGCCAGCAGCTCCGGGGTTGAAAAACTGTTTTTT; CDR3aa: CASSSGVEKLFF
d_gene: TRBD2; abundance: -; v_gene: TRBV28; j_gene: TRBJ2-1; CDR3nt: TGTGCCAGCAGTTTGGGACTAGCGGGCCCGCCGGCGGCCAATGAGCAGTTTTTC; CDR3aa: CASSLGLAGPPAANEQFF
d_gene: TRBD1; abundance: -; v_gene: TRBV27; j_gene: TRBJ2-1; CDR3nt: TGTGCCAGCATCCCGACAGGGGCCTACAATGAGCAGTTCTTC; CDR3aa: CASIPTGAYNEQFF
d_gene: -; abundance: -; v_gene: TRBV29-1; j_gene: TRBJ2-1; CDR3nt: TGCAGCTGTTACGACTCGGCCAAGGGCAATGAGCAGTTCTTC; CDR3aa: CSCYDSAKGNEQFF
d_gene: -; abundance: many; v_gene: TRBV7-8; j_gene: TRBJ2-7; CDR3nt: TGTGCCAGCAGTTTCTTCACCTCCTACGAGCAGTACTTC; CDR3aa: CASSFFTSYEQYF
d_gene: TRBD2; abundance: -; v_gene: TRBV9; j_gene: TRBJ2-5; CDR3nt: TGTGCCAGCAGTGCCAGCCCGGGGGGGCCTTGGGAGACCCAGTACTTC; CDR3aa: CASSASPGGPWETQYF
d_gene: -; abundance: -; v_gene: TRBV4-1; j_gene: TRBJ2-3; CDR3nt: TGCGCCAGCAGCCAAGACGGCAGCCTAGCTAGCACAGATACGCAGTATTTT; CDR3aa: CASSQDGSLASTDTQYF
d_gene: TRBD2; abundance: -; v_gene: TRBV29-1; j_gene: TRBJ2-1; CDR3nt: TGCAGCACCATCTTCCCTATACTAGCGGGGGGGCGGTACAATGAGCAGTTCTTC; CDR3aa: CSTIFPILAGGRYNEQFF
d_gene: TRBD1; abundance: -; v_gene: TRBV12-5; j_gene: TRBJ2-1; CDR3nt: TGTGCTAGTGGTTTGGTACTCGAGACAGGGGGCAGGTTAGTGTCCTACAATGAGCAGTTCTTC; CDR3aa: CASGLVLETGGRLVSYNEQFF
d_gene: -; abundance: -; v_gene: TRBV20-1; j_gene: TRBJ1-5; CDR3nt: TGCAGTGCTAGACCCGGGACACATCAGCCCCAGCATTTT; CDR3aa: CSARPGTHQPQHF
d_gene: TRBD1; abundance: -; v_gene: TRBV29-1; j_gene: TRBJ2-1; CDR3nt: TGCAGCGTCTCGAGACAGGGGGCCCAGAAGGCCTACAATGAGCAGTTCTTC; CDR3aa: CSVSRQGAQKAYNEQFF
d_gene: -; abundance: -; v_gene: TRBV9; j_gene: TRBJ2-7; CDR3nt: TGTGCCAGCAGCGTAGAGGACAGCTCCTACGAGCAGTACTTC; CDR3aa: CASSVEDSSYEQYF
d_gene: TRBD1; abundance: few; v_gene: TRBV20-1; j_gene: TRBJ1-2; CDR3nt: TGCAGTGCTACCAAGACAGGGCACTATGGCTACACCTTC; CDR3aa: CSATKTGHYGYTF
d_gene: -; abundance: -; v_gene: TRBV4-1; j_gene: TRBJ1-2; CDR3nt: TGCGCCAGCAGCCACCACAGGGAGAATGACTATGGCTACACCTTC; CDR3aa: CASSHHRENDYGYTF